These T cell receptor beta chains were read from a single sample in a study of cytotoxic CD8 clonotypes in ibrutinib-treated CLL. Profiled with immunoSEQ multiplex PCR; TCRdb holds only in-frame clones, not every one. The profile covers roughly 330,000 clones, with under 70% appearing a single time and roughly 6% taken by the ten largest. The source was PBMCs, collected after 36 months of ibrutinib treatment. These TCRs come from a human donor with chronic lymphocytic leukemia. Both conserved end residues are part of each CDR3. The D gene is left open where the match is weak. Clone size is not always given. Where it is, it says once, few, many or a class for expanded clones.

J | V | size | D | CDR3 | DNA
TRBJ1-5 | TRBV7-7 | - | - | CASSLRGGQYSNQPQHF | TGTGCCAGCAGCCTACGAGGAGGGCAGTATAGCAATCAGCCCCAGCATTTT
TRBJ1-6 | TRBV2 | once | - | CASRYTENSPLHF | TGTGCCAGCAGGTATACCGAAAATTCACCCCTCCACTTT
TRBJ2-7 | TRBV6-5 | few | TRBD1 | CASSRQGYEQYF | TGTGCCAGCAGTCGACAGGGCTACGAGCAGTACTTC
TRBJ1-3 | TRBV29-1 | - | - | CSVEDRNGNTIYF | TGCAGCGTTGAAGACAGAAATGGAAACACCATATATTTT
TRBJ2-7 | TRBV13 | - | TRBD2 | CASSLGLAGGYYEQYF | TGTGCCAGCAGCTTAGGGCTAGCGGGAGGTTACTACGAGCAGTACTTC
TRBJ1-5 | TRBV6-1 | few | - | CASRASGFGQPQHF | TGTGCCAGCAGGGCATCAGGGTTTGGTCAGCCCCAGCATTTT
TRBJ2-1 | TRBV27 | - | - | CASSYYSTYNEQFF | TGTGCCAGCAGTTATTACAGCACCTACAATGAGCAGTTCTTC
TRBJ1-3 | TRBV5-1 | - | - | CASSSGTSSRGNTIYF | TGCGCCAGCAGCTCAGGGACATCCAGCCGTGGAAACACCATATATTTT
TRBJ2-7 | TRBV15 | - | TRBD1 | CATSRDKGTGREQYF | TGTGCCACCAGCAGAGATAAGGGGACAGGGAGAGAGCAGTACTTC
TRBJ2-1 | TRBV29-1 | - | - | CSVGRSSYNEQFF | TGCAGCGTTGGAAGGAGCTCCTACAATGAGCAGTTCTTC
TRBJ2-1 | TRBV7-2 | - | - | CASSLLQRLYNEQFF | TGTGCCAGCAGCTTACTACAGAGGCTATACAATGAGCAGTTCTTC
TRBJ2-7 | TRBV19 | - | - | CASRTEDIRSYEQYF | TGTGCCAGTAGAACGGAGGACATCCGCTCCTACGAGCAGTACTTC
TRBJ2-5 | TRBV6-5 | - | TRBD1 | CASSYVGQLQETQYF | TGTGCCAGCAGTTACGTGGGACAGCTACAAGAGACCCAGTACTTC
TRBJ1-4 | TRBV5-6 | - | - | CASSFKGEKLFF | TGTGCCAGCAGCTTTAAGGGTGAAAAACTGTTTTTT
TRBJ2-1 | TRBV28 | few | TRBD2 | CASSLLLAGGGSYNEQFF | TGTGCCAGCAGTTTACTACTAGCGGGAGGAGGATCCTACAATGAGCAGTTCTTC
TRBJ1-4 | TRBV7-8 | - | TRBD1 | CASSLARRGYNEKLFF | TGTGCCAGCAGCTTAGCGCGCAGGGGGTATAATGAAAAACTGTTTTTT
TRBJ2-2 | TRBV10-3 | few | - | CAISGALADSNTGELFF | TGTGCCATCAGTGGCGCCTTGGCGGACTCGAACACCGGGGAGCTGTTTTTT
TRBJ2-7 | TRBV28 | - | TRBD1 | CAGAGTGFPYEQYF | TGTGCCGGAGCCGGGACAGGGTTTCCGTACGAGCAGTACTTC
TRBJ1-3 | TRBV15 | - | - | CATSREGGRGNTIYF | TGTGCCACCAGCAGAGAGGGGGGGCGGGGAAACACCATATATTTT
TRBJ1-2 | TRBV11-2 | few | TRBD1 | CASSKYGSLGTAYGYTF | TGTGCCAGCAGCAAATATGGTTCCCTGGGGACAGCATATGGCTACACCTTC
TRBJ2-1 | TRBV6-1 | - | - | CASSEWGGDEQFF | TGTGCCAGCAGTGAATGGGGGGGCGATGAGCAGTTCTTC
TRBJ1-2 | TRBV14 | - | - | CASSQDPRGLSYGYTF | TGTGCCAGCAGCCAAGATCCCCGGGGTTTAAGCTATGGCTACACCTTC
TRBJ2-1 | TRBV27 | - | - | CASSLGSLKGYNEQFF | TGTGCCAGCAGTTTAGGCAGCCTCAAGGGGTACAATGAGCAGTTCTTC
TRBJ1-1 | TRBV2 | few | TRBD1 | CASRDRGRNTEAFF | TGTGCCAGCAGGGACAGGGGGCGTAACACTGAAGCTTTCTTT
TRBJ2-7 | TRBV28 | - | - | CASSLGTSEQYF | TGTGCCAGCAGTTTGGGAACCTCCGAGCAGTACTTC
TRBJ1-5 | TRBV6-5 | - | - | CASSLLDSSNQPQHF | TGTGCCAGCAGCCTCCTGGACAGTAGCAATCAGCCCCAGCATTTT
TRBJ1-3 | TRBV27 | - | TRBD1 | CASSGSRGLAGNTIYF | TGTGCCAGCAGTGGGAGCAGGGGGTTGGCTGGAAACACCATATATTTT
TRBJ2-1 | TRBV4-2 | - | TRBD2 | CASSQFGSTSGRGYNEQFF | TGTGCCAGCAGCCAATTTGGGTCTACTAGCGGGAGAGGGTACAATGAGCAGTTCTTC
TRBJ2-1 | TRBV13 | - | - | CASSPRAGTYNEQFF | TGTGCCAGCAGCCCTCGGGCCGGGACCTACAATGAGCAGTTCTTC
TRBJ2-5 | TRBV2 | - | - | CASDTDGEETQYF | TGTGCCAGCGATACCGACGGAGAAGAGACCCAGTACTTC
TRBJ1-1 | TRBV27 | - | - | CASSLTWTRNTEAFF | TGTGCCAGCAGTTTAACTTGGACAAGGAACACTGAAGCTTTCTTT
TRBJ2-7 | TRBV5-1 | few | - | CASSSGGAPYEQYF | TGCGCCAGCAGCTCTGGGGGTGCCCCTTACGAGCAGTACTTC
TRBJ2-7 | TRBV9 | - | TRBD2 | CASSRGGPYEQYF | TGTGCCAGCAGCCGGGGGGGCCCCTACGAGCAGTACTTC
TRBJ2-1 | TRBV18 | - | - | CASSPDQNYNEQFF | TGTGCCAGCTCCCCCGACCAAAATTACAATGAGCAGTTCTTC
TRBJ1-5 | TRBV27 | - | - | CASSPIGKWLYSNQPQHF | TGTGCCAGCAGCCCCATAGGGAAGTGGTTGTATAGCAATCAGCCCCAGCATTTT
TRBJ2-7 | TRBV29-1 | - | - | CSVVAGLPHIEQYF | TGCAGCGTTGTCGCAGGGTTGCCCCATATCGAGCAGTACTTC
TRBJ2-6 | TRBV28 | - | TRBD1 | CASSGQGMAGANVLTF | TGTGCCAGCAGCGGACAGGGGATGGCTGGGGCCAACGTCCTGACTTTC
TRBJ2-7 | TRBV27 | - | TRBD1 | CASSLGQGIEQYF | TGTGCCAGCAGTTTGGGACAGGGGATCGAGCAGTACTTC
TRBJ1-2 | TRBV4-1 | - | TRBD1 | CASSSGTGRGYTF | TGCGCCAGCAGCTCCGGGACAGGGAGGGGCTACACCTTC
TRBJ2-3 | TRBV5-5 | - | - | CASSLEVGADTQYF | TGTGCCAGCAGCTTGGAGGTAGGCGCAGATACGCAGTATTTT
TRBJ2-3 | TRBV5-1 | - | - | CASSLNTDTQYF | TGCGCCAGCAGCTTGAACACAGATACGCAGTATTTT
TRBJ1-2 | TRBV9 | - | - | CASSVDWGGDGYTF | TGTGCCAGCAGCGTAGACTGGGGAGGAGATGGCTACACCTTC
TRBJ1-5 | TRBV10-3 | few | - | CAISESWGIGGDGQPQHF | TGTGCCATCAGTGAGTCATGGGGGATTGGTGGGGACGGTCAGCCCCAGCATTTT
TRBJ2-5 | TRBV2 | - | - | CASSPPRTGSGEQYF | TGTGCCAGCAGTCCTCCCCGAACAGGGTCCGGGGAGCAGTACTTC
TRBJ2-1 | TRBV7-2 | - | - | CASRLTPSSYNEQFF | TGTGCCAGCAGACTTACCCCGAGCTCCTACAATGAGCAGTTCTTC
TRBJ1-6 | TRBV6-5 | - | TRBD1 | CASSSHRGIYHSPLHF | TGTGCCAGCAGTTCCCACAGGGGGATATATCATTCACCCCTCCACTTT
TRBJ1-3 | TRBV7-2 | - | - | CASSYDLWNTIYF | TGTGCCAGCAGCTACGATCTGTGGAACACCATATATTTT
TRBJ2-7 | TRBV18 | few | TRBD1 | CASSQQGPPYEQYF | TGTGCCAGCTCACAACAGGGGCCTCCCTACGAGCAGTACTTC
TRBJ2-4 | TRBV4-2 | - | - | CASSHGLLDSENIQYF | TGTGCCAGCAGCCACGGTCTGTTAGATTCAGAAAACATTCAGTACTTC
TRBJ1-2 | TRBV9 | - | - | CASSTRTDGYTF | TGTGCCAGCAGCACTCGGACGGATGGCTACACCTTC
TRBJ2-5 | TRBV18 | - | - | CASSPPSSQETQYF | TGTGCCAGCTCACCACCGTCGTCCCAAGAGACCCAGTACTTC
TRBJ1-1 | TRBV28 | - | TRBD1 | CASRSEGQGNTEAFF | TGTGCCAGCAGGTCAGAGGGACAGGGGAACACTGAAGCTTTCTTT
TRBJ2-2 | TRBV4-1 | - | - | CASSFIPRLPSAGELFF | TGCGCCAGCAGCTTTATCCCCCGTCTCCCCAGCGCCGGGGAGCTGTTTTTT